The sequence of this TCR beta chain was determined in a study of blood T cell repertoires in COVID-19. As handled by the study authors: Reference gene primer amplification gave nucleated cell count estimates. Some clones are missing from TCRdb's copy, which holds only in-frame ones; the method was immunoSEQ multiplex PCR. For V, J and clone size, that table is used; D and trimming come from the DNA. The table has approximately 140,000 clones, about four fifths seen once; the top ten hold roughly 9.7%. V was pared by 3 bases and J by 7 bases, with 15 bases between. This CDR3 comprises 14 residues. The germline CDR1 and CDR2 sequences are MNHNS and SASEGT.

The genes are TRBV6-1 and TRBJ1-2; D gene unclear. The sequenced sample consisted of peripheral blood. The receptor was derived from a man between 40 and 49 years old with active or convalescent COVID-19. The CDR3 region has the DNA TGTGCCAGCAGTGATCCGGTTACGGGAGGTGGCTACACCTTC. It yields the protein CASSDPVTGGGYTF.